The TCR beta chain described here comes from a study of graft-versus-host responses after intestinal transplantation. With respect to this clone: Its antigen is undetermined.

The repertoire was sequenced with immunoSEQ multiplex PCR; TCRdb's copy has only in-frame clones and lacks some. This table has about 50,000 clones, around 90% appearing once. This CDR3 is 16 amino acids long. V trimming: 0 bases; J trimming: 5 bases; junction bases outside the gene matches: 5. Germline V gives CDR1 LGHNA, CDR2 YNFKEQ. The sequence came from a human donor who was the organ donor for an intestinal transplant. The source material was unstimulated CD4+ T cells sorted from spleen or lymph node cells, sampled before transplant. This chain connects TRBV4-2 to TRBJ2-2, with 8 bases matching TRBD2. Written as DNA, the CDR3 is TGTGCCAGCAGCCAAGATAAGTCGGGAGGGACCGGGGAGCTGTTTTTT. Translated, it gives CASSQDKSGGTGELFF.